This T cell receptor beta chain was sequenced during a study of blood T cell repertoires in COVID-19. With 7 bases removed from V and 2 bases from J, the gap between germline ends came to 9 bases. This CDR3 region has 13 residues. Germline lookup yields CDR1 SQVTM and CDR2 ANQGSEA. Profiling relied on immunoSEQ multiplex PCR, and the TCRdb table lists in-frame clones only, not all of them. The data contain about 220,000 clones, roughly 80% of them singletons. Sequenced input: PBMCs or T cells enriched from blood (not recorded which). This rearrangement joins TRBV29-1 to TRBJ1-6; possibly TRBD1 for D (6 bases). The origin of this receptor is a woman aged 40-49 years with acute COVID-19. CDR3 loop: CSARDTYNSPLHF. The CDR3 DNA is TGCAGCGCCCGGGACACCTATAATTCACCCCTCCACTTT.